What follows are 25 T cell receptor beta chains derived from one specimen sequenced in a study of cytomegalovirus exposure and HLA in healthy donors (TCRdb year 2017). Receptor libraries were prepared by the immunoSEQ multiplex PCR assay. For the multiplex PCR, a mixture combining 60 forward primers for TCR Vbeta segments and 13 reverse primers for TCR Jbeta segments was used. TCRdb holds this immuneACCESS table with in-frame rearrangements only. Some clones are missing; in checked studies, unresolved V genes explain under half, and the rest has no known cause. Across this sample there are more than 85,000 clones, with more than 75% seen only once. The ten largest make up about 1.8% of the sample. The sequenced material came from PBMCs. Receptors were obtained from a man aged 40-55 years in good health and CMV-seronegative.

The chain couples TRBV7-9 to TRBJ1-5, with 10 nucleotides matching TRBD1. The CDR3 totals 17 residues. Trimming cost V 4 bases and J 2 bases; bases outside gene matches: 8. Germline CDR1 reads SEHNR; CDR2 reads FQNEAQ (reference sequence). The CDR3 spells CASSWATGTGGNQPQHF. CDR3 in DNA: TGTGCCAGCAGCTGGGCAACCGGGACAGGGGGCAATCAGCCCCAGCATTTT.

The chain links TRBV4-3 to TRBJ2-7; TRBD1 matches 8 bases. With 6 bases clipped from V and 3 bases from J, the junction kept 10 bases outside the gene matches. This CDR3 contains 15 residues. Germline V gives CDR1 LGHNA, CDR2 YSLEER. The CDR3 DNA sequence: TGCGCCAGCAGTTTTGGACAGGGAGAGGGCTACGAGCAGTACTTC. Translated: CASSFGQGEGYEQYF.

The gene calls are TRBV9 and TRBJ1-2, with TRBD1 matching 8 bases. Looked up from germline, CDR1 is SGDLS and CDR2 is YYNGEE. The CDR3 length is 17 residues. The V gene end was trimmed by 0 bases and the J gene end by 6 bases; junction bases not matched to a gene: 13. CDR3 sequence: CASSVAPIEDRGHGYTF. CDR3 nucleotide sequence: TGTGCCAGCAGCGTAGCCCCAATAGAAGACAGGGGACATGGCTACACCTTC.

V usage is TRBV5-1 and J usage is TRBJ2-2, with a possible D match to TRBD2 (6 bases). Trimming took 0 bases from V and 3 from J, leaving 12 bases between them. CDR1 is SGHRS and CDR2 is YFSETQ in the germline V gene. The CDR3 has 16 amino acids. The CDR3 nucleotides are TGCGCCAGCAGCTTGGAGGGGAGGACCTACACCGGGGAGCTGTTTTTT. Translating gives CASSLEGRTYTGELFF.

This sequence joins TRBV27 and TRBJ2-7, with D maybe TRBD2 (5 bases). Trimming cost V 4 bases and J 6 bases, with 13 bases left between them. Per the germline V gene, CDR1 is MNHEY and CDR2 is SMNVEV (reference sequence). CDR3 length: 13 amino acids. CDR3 amino acids: CASSWVGRAEQYF. The DNA of the CDR3 is TGTGCCAGCAGTTGGGTCGGGCGGGCCGAGCAGTACTTC.

The rearrangement links TRBV10-3 to TRBJ1-6; a possible D gene is TRBD1 (5 bases). CDR3 length equals 14 residues. Germline V CDR1 and CDR2: ENHRY, SYGVKD. Trimming left V 0 bases short and J 14 bases short, with 14 bases between. The CDR3 nucleotides read TGTGCCATCAGTGAGTCGCAGGGAGGTCAGGCCCTCCACTTT. Residues: CAISESQGGQALHF.

The chain is built from TRBV27 and TRBJ1-2; 9 bases match TRBD1. Germline lookup yields CDR1 MNHEY and CDR2 SMNVEV (reference sequence). The CDR3 loop spans 14 amino acids. V shed 2 bases and J 6 bases; nucleotides not matched to a gene: 4. The DNA of the CDR3 is TGTGCCAGCAGTTTAACAGGGGGCAGAGATGGCTACACCTTC. Its translation: CASSLTGGRDGYTF.

In this sample, this clone turned up once. The genes are TRBV4-2 and TRBJ1-6; 8 bases match TRBD1. The ends lost 0 bases at V and 9 bases at J; junction bases unmatched: 4. Germline V gene data show CDR1 as LGHNA and CDR2 as YNFKEQ. This CDR3 contains 15 residues. The CDR3 loop reads CASSQDITGGSPLHF. CDR3 nucleotides: TGTGCCAGCAGCCAAGATATCACAGGGGGTTCACCCCTCCACTTT.

The V call is TRBV6-1, the J call TRBJ1-5; D call uncertain. The CDR3 length is 14 residues. Between the trimmed V and J ends, which lost 2 bases and 9 bases, there was a span of 14 bases. CDR1 and CDR2 from the germline V gene are MNHNS and SASEGT. The CDR3 nucleotides are TGTGCCAGCAGTGAAAAAACAGATTTAGGGCCCCAGCATTTT. Translated: CASSEKTDLGPQHF.

This CDR3 is CASSPDSTGELFF. The CDR3 DNA sequence: TGTGCCAGCAGCCCCGACTCAACCGGGGAGCTGTTTTTT. The J gene is TRBJ2-2, the V gene TRBV7-7; D is ambiguous. Trimming took off 5 bases at V and 5 bases at J, with 9 bases between the two ends. Per the germline V gene, CDR1 is SSHAT and CDR2 is FNYEAQ (reference sequence). The CDR3 is 13 amino acids. Supplemented by reference TRBV7-7 and TRBJ2-2, the full variable domain reads GAGVSQSPRYKVTKRGQDVTLRCDPISSHATLYWYQQALGQGPEFLTYFNYEAQPDKSGLPSDRFSAERPEGSISTLTIQRTEQRDSAMYRCASSPDSTGELFFGEGSRLTVL.

The rearrangement uses TRBV6-1 and TRBJ2-1; D might be TRBD1 (6 bases). The CDR3 sequence is 15 residues long. CDR1 is MNHNS and CDR2 is SASEGT in the germline V gene. V gave up 6 bases and J gave up 4 bases, with 16 bases separating them. The DNA of the CDR3 is TGTGCCAGCAGCGCCAGTGGGGGCGGGTACAATGAGCAGTTCTTC. Amino acid sequence: CASSASGGGYNEQFF.

This clone occurred a few times. The chain carries TRBV6-1 and TRBJ1-4; TRBD1 matches 7 bases. V shed 2 bases, J shed 8 bases, and the junction held 8 bases outside the gene matches. The CDR3 extends over 15 amino acids. From germline, CDR1 is MNHNS and CDR2 SASEGT. This CDR3 is CASSERTGLKEKLFF. Here the CDR3 DNA reads TGTGCCAGCAGTGAAAGGACAGGTTTAAAAGAAAAACTGTTTTTT.

V is TRBV6-5 and J is TRBJ1-2; 8 nucleotides line up with TRBD1. CDR1 MNHEY and CDR2 SVGAGI come from the germline V gene. V lost 4 bases and J lost 4; bases outside the gene matches: 5. The CDR3 is 14 residues long. The CDR3 DNA reads as TGTGCCAGCAGTTTGGGGACAGGACGCTATGGCTACACCTTC. It codes for CASSLGTGRYGYTF.

The V gene is TRBV6-5, the J gene TRBJ1-4, with a possible D match to TRBD1 (5 bases). Trimming stripped 4 bases from V and 3 bases from J, with 12 bases between. Per the germline V gene, CDR1 is MNHEY and CDR2 is SVGAGI. CDR3 length equals 15 residues. Here the CDR3 DNA reads TGTGCCAGCAGTTCCCGACAGTTTCCTAATGAAAAACTGTTTTTT. This sequence encodes CASSSRQFPNEKLFF.

The count of this clone is one. This chain links TRBV5-1 with TRBJ1-2, with a possible D match to TRBD1 (5 bases). V was pared by 3 bases and J by 7 bases, with 16 bases between. The CDR3 is 14 amino acids. Germline CDR1 and CDR2: SGHRS and YFSETQ. In DNA, the CDR3 is TGCGCCAGCAGCTGGGGTCTGGGGGAGGCTGGCTACACCTTC. This sequence encodes CASSWGLGEAGYTF.

The chain carries TRBV15 and TRBJ2-5, with a tentative D call TRBD1 (7 bases). V gave up 4 bases and J gave up 9 bases, with 24 bases separating them. The CDR3 has 16 residues. Germline V lookup: CDR1 LNHNV, CDR2 YYDKDF (reference sequence). CDR3 region: CATSTGIRDSGQAQYF. The CDR3 region has the DNA TGTGCCACCAGCACAGGTATACGGGACAGCGGGCAGGCCCAGTACTTC.

The chain links TRBV28 to TRBJ2-3; 9 bases fit TRBD1. CDR1 and CDR2 from the germline V gene are MDHEN and SYDVKM. V shed 5 bases, J shed 5 bases, and the junction held 5 bases outside the gene matches. This CDR3 comprises 14 residues. CDR3 sequence (DNA): TGTGCCAGCAGTAGGACAGGGGAGAAAGATACGCAGTATTTT. This sequence encodes CASSRTGEKDTQYF.

CDR3 nucleotides: TGTGCCAGTAGTATAGGTGGGCAGGGCGGCACAGATACGCAGTATTTT. Amino acid sequence: CASSIGGQGGTDTQYF. The chain links TRBV19 to TRBJ2-3, with a possible D match to TRBD1 (5 bases). The CDR3 sequence is 16 residues long. Per germline, CDR1 LNHDA and CDR2 SQIVND (reference sequence). V lost 1 base, J lost 1 base, and 12 bases lay in between.

This clone turned up a few times. The J gene is TRBJ2-7, the V gene TRBV2; 9 bases agree with TRBD1. J lost 5 bases, V lost 8 bases, and 10 bases had no gene match. The CDR3 has 14 amino acids. Germline CDR1 SNHLY, CDR2 FYNNEI. This chain's CDR3 is CASDPRTGVHEQYF. DNA for the CDR3: TGTGCCAGCGATCCCCGGACAGGGGTCCACGAGCAGTACTTC.

The V call is TRBV2, the J call TRBJ2-3, with TRBD2 matching 7 bases. Per the germline V gene, CDR1 is SNHLY and CDR2 is FYNNEI. The CDR3 sequence is 15 residues long. J was trimmed by 2 bases and V by 3 bases; bases with no gene match: 5. The DNA of the CDR3 is TGTGCCAGCAGTGATAGACTAGCCAACACAGATACGCAGTATTTT. Its protein is CASSDRLANTDTQYF.

The CDR3 DNA follows: TGTGCCAGCAGTGAAAGCGGGGGCACCTACGAGCAGTACTTC. Translation: CASSESGGTYEQYF. V gene TRBV6-1 combines with J gene TRBJ2-7; 8 nucleotides match TRBD2. The CDR3 covers 14 residues. The germline V gene has CDR1 MNHNS and CDR2 SASEGT. With 2 bases clipped from V and 2 bases from J, the junction kept 2 bases outside the gene matches.

This clone has a single count. This chain's CDR3 is CASSDRGLSTDTQYF. DNA for the CDR3: TGCGCCAGCAGTGACAGGGGGCTTAGCACAGATACGCAGTATTTT. The rearrangement links TRBV10-2 to TRBJ2-3; 8 bases agree with TRBD1. The CDR3 consists of 15 residues. V lost 3 bases to trimming and J lost 0 bases; unmatched junction nucleotides: 2. Germline-derived CDR1 and CDR2 are WSHSY and SAAADI.

The chain combines TRBV5-4 with TRBJ2-4; 7 nucleotides line up with TRBD1. With 3 bases clipped from V and 0 bases from J, the junction kept 6 bases outside the gene matches. This CDR3 has 16 residues. Germline values: CDR1 SGHNT, CDR2 YYREEE (reference sequence). In DNA form, the CDR3 reads TGTGCCAGCAGCTCCCGACAGGGCCTAGCCAAAAACATTCAGTACTTC. Protein sequence: CASSSRQGLAKNIQYF.

This chain links TRBV7-9 with TRBJ1-2; D is ambiguous. Germline V gives CDR1 SEHNR, CDR2 FQNEAQ (reference sequence). V gave up 5 bases and J gave up 2 bases, with 12 bases separating them. The CDR3 covers 14 residues. CDR3 sequence: CASSPDMGNYGYTF. Written as DNA, the CDR3 is TGTGCCAGCAGCCCAGACATGGGCAACTATGGCTACACCTTC.

The chain uses TRBV5-1 and TRBJ1-2; D gene unclear. The V and J ends lost 5 bases and 9 bases respectively, with 11 bases between them. The CDR3 spans 11 residues. CDR1 is SGHRS and CDR2 is YFSETQ in the germline V gene. The chain's CDR3 is CASRAEVSYTF. The DNA for the CDR3 is TGCGCCAGCAGAGCCGAGGTTAGCTACACCTTC.